This TCR beta chain was sequenced for a study of blood T cell repertoires in COVID-19. This clone was recorded a few times. Original methodology: From reference gene primer amplification, estimates of nucleated cell counts were derived. The protocol was immunoSEQ multiplex PCR, while the TCRdb copy is restricted to in-frame clones and leaves out a portion. V, J and clone size reflect that table, while D and trimming were determined from the DNA. The table lists 88,000 or so clones, 70% to 80% of them singletons. Germline V gives CDR1 LNHDA, CDR2 SQIVND (reference sequence). This CDR3 has 16 amino acids. Germline trimming cut 4 bases from V and 4 bases from J; bases unmatched to any gene: 10.

V and J are TRBV19 and TRBJ2-3; 8 nucleotides line up with TRBD1. This TCR was recovered from a human donor in a cohort sampled during active COVID-19. The specimen sequenced was peripheral blood. The CDR3 DNA reads TGTGCCAGTAGTAGGGAGCGACTACAGGGGGCAGATACGCAGTATTTT. Its protein product is CASSRERLQGADTQYF.